The rows below give T cell receptor beta chains drawn from one sample of a study of blood T cells in healthy people across ages. TCRdb ran MiXCR on the 5' RACE reads and lists one entry per CDR3 protein. Of around 1.1 million distinct CDR3 sequences listed, roughly two fifths are singletons. What was sequenced was blood. All receptors derive from a man younger than 35 in good health. Each CDR3 is given with its conserved first and last residue. The D gene is left open where the match is weak. Clone size is stated in some rows and not others, as once, few, many or a class when expanded.

D: NA; J: TRBJ2-7; size: few; V: TRBV11-2; CDR3: CASSSLMRAYEQYF; DNA: TGTGCCAGCAGCTCCCTAATGAGGGCCTACGAGCAGTACTTC
D: TRBD1; J: TRBJ2-2; size: NA; V: TRBV14; CDR3: CASSQDFGTGGWTGELFF; DNA: TGTGCCAGCAGCCAAGATTTTGGGACAGGGGGCTGGACCGGGGAGCTGTTTTTT
D: TRBD2; J: TRBJ2-1; size: few; V: TRBV29-1; CDR3: CSVEDLTSGGYNEQFF; DNA: TGCAGCGTTGAAGATCTCACTAGCGGGGGGTACAATGAGCAGTTCTTC
D: NA; J: TRBJ1-6; size: NA; V: TRBV27; CDR3: CASSLGGLYNSPLHF; DNA: TGTGCCAGCAGTTTAGGGGGACTCTATAATTCACCCCTCCACTTT
D: TRBD1; J: TRBJ1-1; size: NA; V: TRBV12-3/TRBV12-4; CDR3: CASRPRTGRDTEAFF; DNA: TGTGCCAGCAGACCCAGGACAGGGAGGGACACTGAAGCTTTCTTT
D: NA; J: TRBJ2-7; size: NA; V: TRBV10-3; CDR3: CAIKDSQTSYEQYF; DNA: TGTGCCATTAAGGATAGCCAAACCTCCTACGAGCAGTACTTC
D: NA; J: TRBJ1-4; size: few; V: TRBV5-1; CDR3: CASSPSDHNEKLFF; DNA: TGCGCCAGCAGCCCCTCCGACCATAATGAAAAACTGTTTTTT
D: TRBD1; J: TRBJ1-5; size: few; V: TRBV20-1; CDR3: CSAREATGNQPQHF; DNA: TGCAGTGCTAGAGAGGCGACAGGGAATCAGCCCCAGCATTTT
D: TRBD1; J: TRBJ1-5; size: few; V: TRBV6-1; CDR3: CASSETGKVVIQPQHF; DNA: TGTGCCAGTTCAGAGACAGGGAAGGTGGTGATACAGCCCCAGCATTTT
D: NA; J: TRBJ2-7; size: NA; V: TRBV11-3; CDR3: CASSLTGPGGQYF; DNA: TGTGCCAGCAGCTTAACTGGGCCGGGTGGACAGTACTTC
D: NA; J: TRBJ1-4; size: NA; V: TRBV10-3; CDR3: CAISERAGPNEKLFF; DNA: TGTGCCATCAGTGAGAGGGCGGGACCTAATGAAAAACTGTTTTTT
D: NA; J: TRBJ2-2; size: NA; V: TRBV11-2; CDR3: CASSSRSRNTGELFF; DNA: TGTGCCAGCAGCAGCCGCTCACGAAACACCGGGGAGCTGTTTTTT
D: NA; J: TRBJ1-4; size: NA; V: TRBV20-1; CDR3: CSARGRQALNEKLFF; DNA: TGCAGTGCTAGAGGTAGACAGGCACTTAATGAAAAACTGTTTTTT
D: NA; J: TRBJ1-1; size: NA; V: TRBV5-1; CDR3: CASSLAAVNTEAFF; DNA: TGCGCCAGCAGCTTGGCCGCGGTGAACACTGAAGCTTTCTTT
D: NA; J: TRBJ1-3; size: NA; V: TRBV7-8; CDR3: CASSPQEGAGNTIYF; DNA: TGTGCCAGCAGCCCACAGGAGGGTGCAGGAAACACCATATATTTT
D: NA; J: TRBJ2-3; size: few; V: TRBV5-1; CDR3: CASSLEPIPDTQYF; DNA: TGCGCCAGCAGCTTGGAGCCTATTCCCGATACGCAGTATTTT
D: NA; J: TRBJ2-3; size: NA; V: TRBV12-3/TRBV12-4; CDR3: CASRSDMDTQYF; DNA: TGTGCCAGCAGAAGTGACATGGATACGCAGTATTTT
D: NA; J: TRBJ2-4; size: NA; V: TRBV4-1; CDR3: CASSQDRGADRGAKNIQYF; DNA: TGCGCCAGCAGCCAAGATCGTGGGGCGGACAGAGGGGCCAAAAACATTCAGTACTTC